What follows are 3 T cell receptor beta chains derived from one specimen sequenced in a study of blood T cells in healthy people across ages. A second PCR of about 6 to 11 cycles used a sample-barcoded 5' primer and a J-beta primer mix. TCRdb reanalysed the 5' RACE reads using MiXCR and keeps one entry per CDR3 protein. The profile shows 1.8 million or so distinct CDR3 sequences, 39% of them singletons. Material: blood. The receptors come from a human donor in good health.

The chain joins TRBV20-1 to TRBJ2-1; weak D call: TRBD1 (6 bases). The V gene's germline CDR1 is DFQATT and CDR2 SNEGSKA (reference sequence). V gave up 6 bases and J gave up 3 bases, with 30 bases separating them. This CDR3 contains 19 residues. The CDR3 nucleotides read TGCAGTGCGGAGCATACAGGGAGACCAACTAGTTTTGGCTACAATGAGCAGTTCTTC. Translation: CSAEHTGRPTSFGYNEQFF.

This clonotype was counted between two and nine times. V usage is TRBV5-6 and J usage is TRBJ1-1; TRBD1 matches 8 bases. Trimming removed 9 bases from V and 3 bases from J; junction bases left unmatched: 10. Germline CDR1 reads SGHDT; CDR2 reads YYEEEE. CDR3 length: 14 residues. Here the CDR3 DNA reads TGTGCCACCAAATCCCAGGGGGCGTACACTGAAGCTTTCTTT. Its protein is CATKSQGAYTEAFF.

The chain has TRBV18 and TRBJ1-3, with a tentative D call TRBD1 (6 bases). Trimming removed 3 bases from V and 0 bases from J, with 15 bases in between. The CDR3 has 17 residues. CDR1 KGHSH and CDR2 LQKENI come from the germline V gene. DNA of the CDR3: TGTGCCAGCTCACCCGCGACAGGAAAAACCTCTGGAAACACCATATATTTT. Its protein is CASSPATGKTSGNTIYF.